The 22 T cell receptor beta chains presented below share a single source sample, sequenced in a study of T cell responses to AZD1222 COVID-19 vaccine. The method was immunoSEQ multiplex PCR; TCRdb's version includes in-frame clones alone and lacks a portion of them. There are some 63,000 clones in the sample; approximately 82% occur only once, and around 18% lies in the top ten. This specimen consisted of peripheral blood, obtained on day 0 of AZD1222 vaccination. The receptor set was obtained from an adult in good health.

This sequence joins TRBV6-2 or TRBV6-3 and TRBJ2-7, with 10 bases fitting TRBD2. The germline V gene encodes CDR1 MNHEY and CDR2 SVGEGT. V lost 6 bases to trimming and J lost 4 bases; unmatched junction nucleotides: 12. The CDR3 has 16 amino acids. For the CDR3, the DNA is TGTGCCAGCAGCTATCGGCAAGCGGGAGGGCCGTACGAGCAGTACGTC. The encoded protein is CASSYRQAGGPYEQYV.

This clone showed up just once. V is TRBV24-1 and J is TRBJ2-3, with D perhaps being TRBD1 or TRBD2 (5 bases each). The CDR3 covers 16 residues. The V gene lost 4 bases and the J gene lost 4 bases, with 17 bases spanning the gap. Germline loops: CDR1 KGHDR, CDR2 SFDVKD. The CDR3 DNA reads TGTGCCACCAGTGAACCGGGACCTGATCCCCCAGATACGCAGTATTTT. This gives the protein CATSEPGPDPPDTQYF.

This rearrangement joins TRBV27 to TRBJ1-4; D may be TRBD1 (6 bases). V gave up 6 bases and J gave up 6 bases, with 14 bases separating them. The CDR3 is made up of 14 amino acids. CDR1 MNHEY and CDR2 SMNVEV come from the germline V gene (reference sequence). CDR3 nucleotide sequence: TGTGCCAGCAGCAACAGGGCTCGGGATGAAAAACTGTTTTTT. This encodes CASSNRARDEKLFF.

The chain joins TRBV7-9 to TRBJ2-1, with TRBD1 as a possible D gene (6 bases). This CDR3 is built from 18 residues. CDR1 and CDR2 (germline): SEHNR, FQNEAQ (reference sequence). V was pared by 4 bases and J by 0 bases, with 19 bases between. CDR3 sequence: CASSYPRGMDNSYNEQFF. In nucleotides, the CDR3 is TGTGCCAGCAGCTACCCTAGGGGGATGGACAACTCCTACAATGAGCAGTTCTTC.

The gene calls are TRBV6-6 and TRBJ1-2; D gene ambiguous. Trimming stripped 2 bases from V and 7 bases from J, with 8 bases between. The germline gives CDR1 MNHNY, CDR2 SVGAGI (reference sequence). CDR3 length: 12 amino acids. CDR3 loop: CASSYEVAGYTF. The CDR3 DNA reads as TGTGCCAGCAGTTACGAGGTGGCTGGCTACACCTTC.

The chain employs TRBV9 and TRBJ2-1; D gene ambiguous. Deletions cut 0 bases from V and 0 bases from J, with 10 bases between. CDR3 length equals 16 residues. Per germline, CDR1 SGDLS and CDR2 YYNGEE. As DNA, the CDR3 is TGTGCCAGCAGCGTAGACTCCCGGAGCTCCTACAATGAGCAGTTCTTC. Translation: CASSVDSRSSYNEQFF. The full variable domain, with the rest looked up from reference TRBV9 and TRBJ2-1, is DSGVTQTPKHLITATGQRVTLRCSPRSGDLSVYWYQQSLDQGLQFLIQYYNGEERAKGNILERFSAQQFPDLHSELNLSSLELGDSALYFCASSVDSRSSYNEQFFGPGTRLTVL.

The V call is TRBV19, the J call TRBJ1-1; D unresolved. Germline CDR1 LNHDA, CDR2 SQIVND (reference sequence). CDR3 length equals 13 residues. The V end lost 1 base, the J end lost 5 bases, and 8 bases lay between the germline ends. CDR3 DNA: TGTGCCAGTAGTATAGGAAGGTTGACTGAAGCTTTCTTT. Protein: CASSIGRLTEAFF.

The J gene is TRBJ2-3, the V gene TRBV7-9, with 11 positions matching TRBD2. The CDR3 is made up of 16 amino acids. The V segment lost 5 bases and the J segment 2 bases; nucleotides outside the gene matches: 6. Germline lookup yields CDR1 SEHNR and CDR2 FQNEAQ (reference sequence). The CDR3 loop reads CASSGLAGGHTDTQYF. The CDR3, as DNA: TGTGCCAGCAGCGGCCTAGCGGGAGGCCACACAGATACGCAGTATTTT.

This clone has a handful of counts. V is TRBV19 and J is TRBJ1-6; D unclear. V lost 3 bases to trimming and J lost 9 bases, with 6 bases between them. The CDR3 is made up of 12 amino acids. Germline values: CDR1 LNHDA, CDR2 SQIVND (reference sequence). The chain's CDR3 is CASSIGISPLHF. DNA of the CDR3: TGTGCCAGTAGTATTGGGATTTCACCCCTCCACTTT.

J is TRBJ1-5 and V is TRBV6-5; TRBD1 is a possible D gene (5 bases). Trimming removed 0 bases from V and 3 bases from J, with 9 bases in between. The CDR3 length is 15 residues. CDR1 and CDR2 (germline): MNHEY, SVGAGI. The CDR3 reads CASSYSAGTNQPQHF. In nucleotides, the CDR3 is TGTGCCAGCAGTTACTCGGCAGGGACCAATCAGCCCCAGCATTTT.

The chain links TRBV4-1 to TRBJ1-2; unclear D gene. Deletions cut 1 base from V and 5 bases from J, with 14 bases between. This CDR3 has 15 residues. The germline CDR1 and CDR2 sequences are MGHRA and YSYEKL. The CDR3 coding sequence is TGCGCCAGCAGCCAAGTTCTACAGCGCCGATATGGCTACACCTTC. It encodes CASSQVLQRRYGYTF.

The CDR3 spells CASSRNEGEKLFF. The CDR3 region has the DNA TGTGCCAGCAGTCGGAACGAGGGTGAAAAACTGTTTTTT. This chain links TRBV3-1 (or the pseudogene TRBV3-2) with TRBJ1-4; no firm D call. The V end was cut by 6 bases, the J end by 7 bases, with 12 bases between. The germline V gene encodes CDR1 LGHDT and CDR2 YNNKEL (reference sequence). CDR3 length: 13 residues.

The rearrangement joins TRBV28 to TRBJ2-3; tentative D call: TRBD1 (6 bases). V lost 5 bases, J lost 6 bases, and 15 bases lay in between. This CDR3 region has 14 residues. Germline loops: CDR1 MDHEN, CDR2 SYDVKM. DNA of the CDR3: TGTGCCAGCAGTACTACCGGGACAAGGGATACGCAGTATTTT. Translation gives CASSTTGTRDTQYF.

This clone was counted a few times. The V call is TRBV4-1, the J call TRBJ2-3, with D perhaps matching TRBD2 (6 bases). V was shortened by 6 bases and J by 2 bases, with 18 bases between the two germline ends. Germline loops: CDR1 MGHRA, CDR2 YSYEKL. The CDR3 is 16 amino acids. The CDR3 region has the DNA TGCGCCAGCAGTCGCGGGGTAGCGCATCACACAGATACGCAGTATTTT. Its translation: CASSRGVAHHTDTQYF.

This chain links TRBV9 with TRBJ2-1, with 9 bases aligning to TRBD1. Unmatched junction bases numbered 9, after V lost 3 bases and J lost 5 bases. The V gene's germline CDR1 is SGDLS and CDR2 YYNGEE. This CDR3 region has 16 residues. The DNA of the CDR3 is TGTGCCAGCAGCGCCGCTGGACAGGGGTACCACAATGAGCAGTTCTTC. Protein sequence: CASSAAGQGYHNEQFF.

CDR3 region: CASSGPQGEIEAFF. DNA for the CDR3: TGTGCCAGCAGTGGTCCACAGGGGGAGATTGAAGCTTTCTTT. The V gene is TRBV25-1, the J gene TRBJ1-1; 8 nucleotides align to TRBD1. CDR3 length equals 14 residues. CDR1 MGHDK and CDR2 SYGVNS come from the germline V gene. V lost 4 bases and J lost 7; bases outside the gene matches: 8.

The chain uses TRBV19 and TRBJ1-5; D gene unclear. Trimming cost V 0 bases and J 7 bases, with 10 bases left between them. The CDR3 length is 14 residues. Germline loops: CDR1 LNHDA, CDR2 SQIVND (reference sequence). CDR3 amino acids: CASSIDAGDQPQHF. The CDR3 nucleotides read TGTGCCAGTAGTATAGATGCGGGCGACCAGCCCCAGCATTTT.

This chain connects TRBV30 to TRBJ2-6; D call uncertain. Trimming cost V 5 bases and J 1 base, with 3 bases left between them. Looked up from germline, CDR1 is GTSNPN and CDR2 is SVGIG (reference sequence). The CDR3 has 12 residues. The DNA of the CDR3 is TGTGCCTGGGAATCTGGGGCCAACGTCCTGACTTTC. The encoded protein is CAWESGANVLTF.

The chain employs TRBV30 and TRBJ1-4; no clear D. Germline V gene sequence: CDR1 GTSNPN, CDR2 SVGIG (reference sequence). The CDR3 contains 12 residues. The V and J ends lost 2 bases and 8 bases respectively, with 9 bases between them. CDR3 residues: CAWSPQVEKLFF. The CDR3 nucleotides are TGTGCCTGGAGTCCCCAGGTGGAAAAACTGTTTTTT.

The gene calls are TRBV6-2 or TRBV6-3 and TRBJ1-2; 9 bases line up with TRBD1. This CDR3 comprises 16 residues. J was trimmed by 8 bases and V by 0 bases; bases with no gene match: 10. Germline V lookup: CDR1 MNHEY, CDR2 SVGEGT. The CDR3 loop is CASSYSIRTGVRGYTF. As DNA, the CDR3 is TGTGCCAGCAGTTACTCGATAAGGACAGGGGTTCGAGGCTACACCTTC.

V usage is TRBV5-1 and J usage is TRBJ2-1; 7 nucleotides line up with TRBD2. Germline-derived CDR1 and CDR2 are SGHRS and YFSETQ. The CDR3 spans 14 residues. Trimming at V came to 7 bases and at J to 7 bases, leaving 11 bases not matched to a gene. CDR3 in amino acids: CASAATSSRNEQFF. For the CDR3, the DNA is TGCGCCAGCGCCGCGACTAGCAGTAGGAATGAGCAGTTCTTC.

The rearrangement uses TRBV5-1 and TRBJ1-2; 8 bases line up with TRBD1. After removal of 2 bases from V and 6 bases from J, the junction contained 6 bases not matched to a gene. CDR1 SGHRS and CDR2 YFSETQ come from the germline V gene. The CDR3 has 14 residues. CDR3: CASSFGQGVDGYTF. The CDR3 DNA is TGCGCCAGCAGCTTCGGACAGGGAGTCGATGGCTACACCTTC.